This T cell receptor (beta chain) comes out of a study of T cell responses to AZD1222 COVID-19 vaccine. Deletions cut 5 bases from V and 8 bases from J, with 18 bases between. Germline values: CDR1 LNHDA, CDR2 SQIVND (reference sequence). This CDR3 spans 14 amino acids. Measured with immunoSEQ multiplex PCR; TCRdb has only the in-frame clones, and not every one. This table holds some 130,000 clones, around nine tenths found once. The gene calls are TRBV19 and TRBJ1-2; a possible D gene is TRBD1 (6 bases). This TCR came from an adult in good health. Specimen: peripheral blood, collected on day 0 of AZD1222 vaccination. CDR3 bases: TGTGCCAGTAGTCCTGTTGGAGGGGGTGGAGGCTACACCTTC. It is translated as CASSPVGGGGGYTF. Full variable domain (rest looked up from reference TRBV19 and TRBJ1-2): DGGITQSPKYLFRKEGQNVTLSCEQNLNHDAMYWYRQDPGQGLRLIYYSQIVNDFQKGDIAEGYSVSREKKESFPLTVTSAQKNPTAFYLCASSPVGGGGGYTFGSGTRLTVV.